This T cell receptor (beta chain) was sequenced for a study of blood T cell repertoires in COVID-19. Assay: immunoSEQ multiplex PCR; the TCRdb copy retains only in-frame clones and omits some. There are under 350,000 clones in the sample; 83% occur only once, and 4.6% lies in the top ten. The receptor was derived from a man in his 60s who had recovered from COVID-19. What was sequenced was peripheral blood.

DNA for the CDR3: TGTGCCATCAGTAAGACAGGGGACCAGACCCAGTACTTC. This encodes CAISKTGDQTQYF. The chain employs TRBV10-3 and TRBJ2-5; 8 nucleotides match TRBD1. This CDR3 contains 13 residues. V shed 5 bases, J shed 6 bases, and the junction held 5 bases outside the gene matches. The V gene's germline CDR1 is ENHRY and CDR2 SYGVKD.